This T cell receptor (beta chain) is drawn from a study of shared clonotypes between healthy human individuals. Study conclusions and caveats: Researchers found naive subsets generally carried larger estimated richness than memory subsets. Genetic and exposure-history diversity was limited by the small donor number.

Only in-frame clones appear in the TCRdb table, and some are missing; sequencing was by immunoSEQ multiplex PCR. Counted here are roughly 2,300,000 clones, around 92% occurring once; the ten biggest clones make up 0.3% to 0.45%. All donors were healthy HIV-negative adults lacking recent acute infections or vaccinations. CDR1 and CDR2 from the germline V gene are LGHNA and YNFKEQ. The CDR3 has 17 amino acids. Trimming removed 1 base from V and 4 bases from J; junction bases left unmatched: 9. As concerns this clone: The antigen remains undetermined.

This clonotype originated in a man aged 18-30 years in good health. Some clones in this sample may be carry-over from other donors' samples. The chain recombines TRBV4-2 with TRBJ2-1; 8 bases match TRBD2. Sequenced sample: naive CD4+ T cells from PBMCs. The subset is: CD45RA+ positively selected. The CDR3 nucleotides are TGTGCCAGCAGCCAAGCCCGGGTGAGCGGGGGATACAATGAGCAGTTCTTC. Its translation is CASSQARVSGGYNEQFF.